This T cell receptor beta chain was captured in a study of T-cell memory formation after mild COVID-19. This clonotype was observed a handful of times. Its specificity is unknown. Study observations and caveats: Cross-reactive memory seemingly joined, as some responding clones were found in pre-infection memory. Balance between CD4 and CD8 was seen in clones contracting day 15 to 85, and a CD4+ lean was seen in later expanders.

Using constant-segment primers, 5'RACE produced TCR alpha and TCR beta cDNA libraries carrying sample barcodes and UMIs. TCRdb re-analysed the 5' RACE reads in MiXCR, keeping a single row per CDR3 protein. The sample carries roughly 580,000 distinct CDR3 sequences, more than 15% recorded once. CDR1 and CDR2 from the germline V gene are MNHEY and SVGEGT. The CDR3 consists of 14 residues. V was clipped by 0 bases and J by 5 bases; unmatched bases: 4. This sequence was found in an adult woman who had mild COVID-19 (a few samples of this study predate the infection). Cell type and time point are not known. The source material was PBMCs or a T cell subset sorted from them (not recorded which). V gene TRBV6-2 or TRBV6-3 combines with J gene TRBJ2-7, with 7 bases that match TRBD1. The CDR3 reads CASSYSGGFHEQYF. The CDR3 DNA reads as TGTGCCAGCAGTTACTCAGGGGGCTTCCACGAGCAGTACTTC.